The present TCR beta chain was sequenced within a study of OX40 agonist ivuxolimab in advanced cancers. General study findings and limits: More expanded clones were found, on average, in CD8+ than in CD4+ T cells. With doses of 0.1-3.0 mg/kg, partial responders showed among the lowest clonal expansion. The expanded peripheral T cells' antigen specificity was not determined. Clonal expansion by week 6 occurred in CD4+ and CD8+ blood T cells (at 0.1 to 3.0 mg/kg).

As concerns this clone: Its antigen remains unidentified.

The table came from immunoSEQ multiplex PCR; TCRdb's copy has only in-frame clones and leaves some out. The sample lists about 100,000 clones; 75% to 95% were seen once. Germline values: CDR1 MNHEY, CDR2 SMNVEV (reference sequence). CDR3 length equals 9 residues. The source is an adult with an advanced solid tumor such as melanoma, head and neck, liver or kidney cancer. The input for sequencing was CD4+ or CD8+ T cells sorted from blood, taken in a trial of the OX40 agonist ivuxolimab. This chain links TRBV27 with TRBJ2-3; D uncertain. CDR3 sequence: CARTDTQYF. In DNA, the CDR3 is TGTGCTCGCACAGATACGCAGTATTTT.